These 23 T cell receptor beta chains came from one sample sequenced in a study of T cells in narcolepsy. The method was immunoSEQ multiplex PCR; TCRdb's version includes in-frame clones alone and lacks a portion of them. The sample records some 32,000 clones, about three quarters being singletons. The sequenced sample was CD45RA- memory CD4+ T cells from PBMCs. These receptors were obtained from a human donor with narcolepsy.

This chain connects TRBV10-3 to TRBJ2-5; a possible D gene is TRBD2 (5 bases). Trimming stripped 10 bases from V and 5 bases from J, with 17 bases between. The CDR3 is made up of 13 amino acids. Per the germline V gene, CDR1 is ENHRY and CDR2 is SYGVKD. The CDR3, as DNA: TGTGCCAGTACTCATGAGGGCGGGGAGACCCAGTACTTC. Residues: CASTHEGGETQYF.

This clone was counted once. DNA of the CDR3: TGTGCCAGCAGTCTGGACAGGGGTTCCTACAATGAGCAGTTCTTC. Its translation: CASSLDRGSYNEQFF. The rearrangement joins TRBV6-5 to TRBJ2-1, with 9 bases lining up with TRBD1. CDR3 length equals 15 residues. Germline trimming cut 5 bases from V and 1 base from J; bases unmatched to any gene: 3. Germline loops: CDR1 MNHEY, CDR2 SVGAGI.

The chain has TRBV9 and TRBJ2-1; 11 bases map to TRBD2. The germline V gene has CDR1 SGDLS and CDR2 YYNGEE. V lost 0 bases to trimming and J lost 6 bases; unmatched junction nucleotides: 5. CDR3 length equals 16 residues. The CDR3 sequence: CASSVGGTSGINEQFF. CDR3 nucleotide sequence: TGTGCCAGCAGCGTAGGGGGGACTAGCGGAATCAATGAGCAGTTCTTC. Filled out from reference TRBV9 and TRBJ2-1, the complete variable domain reads DSGVTQTPKHLITATGQRVTLRCSPRSGDLSVYWYQQSLDQGLQFLIQYYNGEERAKGNILERFSAQQFPDLHSELNLSSLELGDSALYFCASSVGGTSGINEQFFGPGTRLTVL.

This clone was counted between two and nine times. The chain has TRBV5-4 and TRBJ1-1; D not resolved. The CDR3 consists of 14 residues. Germline-derived CDR1 and CDR2 are SGHNT and YYREEE (reference sequence). Trimming stripped 3 bases from V and 0 bases from J, with 9 bases between. The chain's CDR3 is CASSSIEVNTEAFF. Here the CDR3 DNA reads TGTGCCAGCAGCTCCATCGAAGTGAACACTGAAGCTTTCTTT. The full variable domain, its missing parts supplied by reference TRBV5-4 and TRBJ1-1, is ETGVTQSPTHLIKTRGQQVTLRCSSQSGHNTVSWYQQALGQGPQFIFQYYREEENGRGNFPPRFSGLQFPNYSSELNVNALELDDSALYLCASSSIEVNTEAFFGQGTRLTVV.

The rearrangement joins TRBV13 to TRBJ2-5; no firm D call. This CDR3 contains 16 residues. Germline loops: CDR1 PRHDT, CDR2 FYEKMQ (reference sequence). Trimming removed 6 bases at V and 2 bases at J, with 19 bases between. The DNA of the CDR3 is TGTGCCAGCAGGCCGTGGTCGGCCCGACGGCAAGAGACCCAGTACTTC. It codes for CASRPWSARRQETQYF.

The chain joins TRBV5-6 to TRBJ2-3; D is perhaps TRBD2 (5 bases). V was trimmed by 4 bases and J by 0 bases, leaving 15 bases between them. Germline assignment: CDR1 SGHDT and CDR2 YYEEEE. The CDR3 covers 16 residues. Written as DNA, the CDR3 is TGTGCCAGCAGCCTCCGGACGGGAACTAGCACAGATACGCAGTATTTT. Translating it yields CASSLRTGTSTDTQYF.

This clone has only a few counts. The chain has TRBV6-5 and TRBJ1-3, with D perhaps matching TRBD1 (6 bases). The V end was cut by 6 bases, the J end by 0 bases, with 12 bases between. CDR3 size: 15 residues. The germline V gene has CDR1 MNHEY and CDR2 SVGAGI. CDR3 region: CASRWTADSGNTIYF. CDR3 nucleotide sequence: TGTGCCAGCAGGTGGACAGCCGACTCTGGAAACACCATATATTTT.

The gene calls are TRBV19 and TRBJ1-1, with 12 positions matching TRBD1. V was pared by 5 bases and J by 6 bases, with 4 bases of the junction left unmatched. The CDR3 has 14 amino acids. Looked up from germline, CDR1 is LNHDA and CDR2 is SQIVND (reference sequence). CDR3 DNA: TGTGCCAGTAGTGAGGGACAGGGGGCTTCTGAAGCTTTCTTT. Amino acid sequence: CASSEGQGASEAFF.

This rearrangement joins TRBV6-6 to TRBJ1-3, with 9 nucleotides matching TRBD1. The germline CDR1 and CDR2 sequences are MNHNY and SVGAGI (reference sequence). CDR3 length: 15 amino acids. Trimming removed 2 bases from V and 4 bases from J; junction bases left unmatched: 3. Here the CDR3 reads CASSYTGTGGNTIYF. CDR3 sequence (DNA): TGTGCCAGCAGTTACACTGGGACAGGGGGAAACACCATATATTTT.

This clone was seen a handful of times. The chain links TRBV6-5 to TRBJ2-2; TRBD2 matches at 7 bases. The CDR3 runs 14 residues. Germline CDR1 is MNHEY and CDR2 is SVGAGI. V lost 10 bases and J lost 0; bases outside the gene matches: 5. CDR3: CATTGGSNTGELFF. CDR3 bases: TGTGCCACCACCGGGGGGTCGAACACCGGGGAGCTGTTTTTT.

V and J are TRBV9 and TRBJ1-1; D perhaps matches TRBD1 (6 bases). Deletions cut 3 bases from V and 1 base from J, with 13 bases between. CDR1 is SGDLS, CDR2 YYNGEE, per germline. This CDR3 region has 15 residues. The CDR3 region is CASSAEGGRNTEAFF. CDR3 in DNA: TGTGCCAGCAGCGCGGAAGGGGGTAGGAACACTGAAGCTTTCTTT.

The rearrangement joins TRBV19 to TRBJ2-7; a weak D match, TRBD2 (5 bases). The CDR3 is 13 amino acids. Trimming removed 3 bases from V and 2 bases from J, with 8 bases in between. CDR1 LNHDA and CDR2 SQIVND come from the germline V gene (reference sequence). This CDR3 is CASSMSGTYEQYF. In DNA, the CDR3 is TGTGCCAGTAGTATGTCCGGGACCTACGAGCAGTACTTC.

V and J are TRBV11-3 and TRBJ2-7; D possibly matches TRBD1 or TRBD2 (5 bases each). The CDR3 extends over 15 amino acids. Germline V lookup: CDR1 SGHNT, CDR2 YENEEA. V shed 5 bases and J shed 0 bases, with 14 bases lying between them. The DNA for the CDR3 is TGTGCCAGCAGCCAATTCGGGGCGAGCTCCTACGAGCAGTACTTC. Translation gives CASSQFGASSYEQYF.

The chain carries TRBV19 and TRBJ2-7; no definite D call. Per germline, CDR1 LNHDA and CDR2 SQIVND (reference sequence). The CDR3 has 12 residues. Trimming pared 3 bases from V and 7 bases from J, leaving 10 bases between. The CDR3 region has the DNA TGTGCCAGTAGTATCCCGTTAGGAGAGCAGTACTTC. It yields the protein CASSIPLGEQYF.

The chain is built from TRBV14 and TRBJ2-3; TRBD2 matches 12 bases. Germline trimming cut 4 bases from V and 2 bases from J; bases unmatched to any gene: 4. The CDR3 has 16 amino acids. Germline CDR1 SGHDN, CDR2 FVKESK. The chain's CDR3 is CASSPWTSGTTDTQYF. The DNA for the CDR3 is TGTGCCAGCAGCCCCTGGACTAGCGGGACCACAGATACGCAGTATTTT.

The J gene is TRBJ1-4, the V gene TRBV19, with 7 bases that match TRBD1. Looked up from germline, CDR1 is LNHDA and CDR2 is SQIVND (reference sequence). J was trimmed by 12 bases and V by 7 bases; bases with no gene match: 11. The CDR3 covers 13 residues. The CDR3: CASTNTGAVELFF. The CDR3 nucleotides are TGTGCCAGTACAAACACAGGGGCTGTCGAACTGTTTTTT.

Written as DNA, the CDR3 is TGTGCCAGCAGCTTGAAGGGCGGAAACACCATATATTTT. Translation: CASSLKGGNTIYF. The V gene is TRBV5-4, the J gene TRBJ1-3; no firm D call. The CDR3 totals 13 residues. V lost 1 base, J lost 4 bases, and 6 bases lay in between. Germline V gene data show CDR1 as SGHNT and CDR2 as YYREEE (reference sequence).

The table lists this clone with a count of one. The chain links TRBV6-5 to TRBJ1-2; tentatively, D is TRBD1 (5 bases). The CDR3 covers 14 residues. Trimming cost V 5 bases and J 6 bases, with 16 bases left between them. Germline V gives CDR1 MNHEY, CDR2 SVGAGI. The CDR3 bases are TGTGCCAGCAGTCCCGGGACCCCTAGGGATGGCTACACCTTC. Translated, it gives CASSPGTPRDGYTF.

This chain uses TRBV27 with TRBJ2-5; a weak D match, TRBD1 (7 bases). This CDR3 spans 16 amino acids. Germline V gene data show CDR1 as MNHEY and CDR2 as SMNVEV (reference sequence). V was shortened by 6 bases and J by 0 bases, with 17 bases between the two germline ends. The CDR3 spells CASRFRGDYNQETQYF. The CDR3 DNA follows: TGTGCCAGCAGATTCAGGGGGGATTACAACCAAGAGACCCAGTACTTC.

The chain uses TRBV19 and TRBJ1-1; D is unresolved. With 5 bases removed from V and 0 bases from J, the gap between germline ends came to 4 bases. This CDR3 region has 12 residues. Per germline, CDR1 LNHDA and CDR2 SQIVND (reference sequence). As DNA, the CDR3 is TGTGCCAGTAGTGGCCTGAACACTGAAGCTTTCTTT. As protein: CASSGLNTEAFF.

The chain employs TRBV19 and TRBJ2-5, with TRBD2 matching over 8 bases. This CDR3 has 14 residues. Germline V lookup: CDR1 LNHDA, CDR2 SQIVND (reference sequence). With V trimmed by 4 bases and J by 4 bases, 5 bases remained unmatched. The CDR3 coding sequence is TGTGCCAGTAGTAGTCGGGGGGGCGGAGAGACCCAGTACTTC. Its protein is CASSSRGGGETQYF.

V gene TRBV5-4 combines with J gene TRBJ2-2; 12 positions match TRBD2. With V trimmed by 4 bases and J by 5 bases, 6 bases remained unmatched. The CDR3 is 16 residues long. Germline V gene data show CDR1 as SGHNT and CDR2 as YYREEE (reference sequence). CDR3 region: CASSPTSGGGTGELFF. CDR3 DNA: TGTGCCAGCAGCCCGACTAGCGGGGGAGGGACCGGGGAGCTGTTTTTT.

This clone was counted once. The chain recombines TRBV29-1 with TRBJ1-2; D possibly corresponds to TRBD1 (5 bases). Germline V gives CDR1 SQVTM, CDR2 ANQGSEA. V gave up 0 bases and J gave up 0 bases, with 11 bases separating them. The CDR3 runs 15 residues. CDR3: CSVEDYQGSNYGYTF. DNA for the CDR3: TGCAGCGTTGAAGATTATCAGGGTTCTAACTATGGCTACACCTTC. The full variable domain, rest sourced from reference TRBV29-1 and TRBJ1-2, is SAVISQKPSRDICQRGTSLTIQCQVDSQVTMMFWYRQQPGQSLTLIATANQGSEATYESGFVIDKFPISRPNLTFSTLTVSNMSPEDSSIYLCSVEDYQGSNYGYTFGSGTRLTVV.